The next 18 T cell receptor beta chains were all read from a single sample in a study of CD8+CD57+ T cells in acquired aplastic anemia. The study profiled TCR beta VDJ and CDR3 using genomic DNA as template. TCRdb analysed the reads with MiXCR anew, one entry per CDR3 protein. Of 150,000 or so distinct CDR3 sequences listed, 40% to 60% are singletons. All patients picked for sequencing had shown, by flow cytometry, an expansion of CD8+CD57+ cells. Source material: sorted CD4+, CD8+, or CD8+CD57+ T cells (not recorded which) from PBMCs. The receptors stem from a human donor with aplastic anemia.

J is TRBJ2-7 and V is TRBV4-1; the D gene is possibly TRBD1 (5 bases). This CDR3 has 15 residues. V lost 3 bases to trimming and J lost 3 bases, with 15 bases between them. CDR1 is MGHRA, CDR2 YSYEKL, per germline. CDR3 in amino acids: CASSQASTDSYEQYF. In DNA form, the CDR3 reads TGCGCCAGCAGCCAGGCTAGTACCGACAGCTACGAGCAGTACTTC.

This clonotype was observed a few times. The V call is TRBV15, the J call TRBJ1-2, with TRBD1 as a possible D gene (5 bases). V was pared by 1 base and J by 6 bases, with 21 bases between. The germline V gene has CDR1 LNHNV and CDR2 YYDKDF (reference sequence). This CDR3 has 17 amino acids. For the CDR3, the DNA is TGTGCCACCAGCAGAGGGGCCGGGATACGCATGGGGGATGGCTACACCTTC. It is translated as CATSRGAGIRMGDGYTF.

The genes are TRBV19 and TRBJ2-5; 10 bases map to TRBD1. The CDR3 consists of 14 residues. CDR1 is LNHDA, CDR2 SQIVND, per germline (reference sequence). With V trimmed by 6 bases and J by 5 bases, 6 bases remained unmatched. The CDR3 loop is CASRKTGGRETQYF. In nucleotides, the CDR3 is TGTGCCAGTAGAAAGACAGGGGGCCGGGAGACCCAGTACTTC.

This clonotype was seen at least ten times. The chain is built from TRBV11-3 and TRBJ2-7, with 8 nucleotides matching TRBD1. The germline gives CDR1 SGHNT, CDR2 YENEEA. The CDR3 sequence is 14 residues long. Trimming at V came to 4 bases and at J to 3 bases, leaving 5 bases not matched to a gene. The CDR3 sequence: CASSSGQGSYEQYF. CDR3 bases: TGTGCCAGCAGCTCAGGACAGGGCAGCTACGAGCAGTACTTC. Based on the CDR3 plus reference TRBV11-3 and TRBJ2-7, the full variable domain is EAGVVQSPRYKIIEKKQPVAFWCNPISGHNTLYWYLQNLGQGPELLIRYENEEAVDDSQLPKDRFSAERLKGVDSTLKIQPAELGDSAVYLCASSSGQGSYEQYFGPGTRLTVT.

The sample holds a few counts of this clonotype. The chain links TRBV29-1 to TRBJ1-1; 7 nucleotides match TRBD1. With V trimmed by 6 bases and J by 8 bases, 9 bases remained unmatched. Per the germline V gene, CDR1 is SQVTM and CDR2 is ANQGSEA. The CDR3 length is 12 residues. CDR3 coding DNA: TGCAGCGTCGACAGGGTAGAAGCCGAAGCTTTCTTT. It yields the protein CSVDRVEAEAFF. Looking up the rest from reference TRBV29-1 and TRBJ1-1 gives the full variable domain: SAVISQKPSRDICQRGTSLTIQCQVDSQVTMMFWYRQQPGQSLTLIATANQGSEATYESGFVIDKFPISRPNLTFSTLTVSNMSPEDSSIYLCSVDRVEAEAFFGQGTRLTVV.

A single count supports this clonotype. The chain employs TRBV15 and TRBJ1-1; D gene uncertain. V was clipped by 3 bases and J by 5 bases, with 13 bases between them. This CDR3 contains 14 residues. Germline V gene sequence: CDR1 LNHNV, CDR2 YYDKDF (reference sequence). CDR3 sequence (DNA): TGTGCCACCAGCAGTGGAGCGGGAAGGACTGAAGCTTTCTTT. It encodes CATSSGAGRTEAFF.

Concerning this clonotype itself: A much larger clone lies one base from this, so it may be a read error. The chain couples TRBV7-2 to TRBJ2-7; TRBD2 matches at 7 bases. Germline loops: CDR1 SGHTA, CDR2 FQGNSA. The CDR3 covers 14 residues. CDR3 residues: CASSLAWGGLEQSF. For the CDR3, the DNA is TGTGCCAGCAGCTTAGCTTGGGGGGGATTAGAGCAGTCCTTC.

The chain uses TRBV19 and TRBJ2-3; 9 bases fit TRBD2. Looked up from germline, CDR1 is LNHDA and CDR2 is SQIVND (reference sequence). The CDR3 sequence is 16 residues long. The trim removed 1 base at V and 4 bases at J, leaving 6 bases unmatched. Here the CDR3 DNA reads TGTGCCAGTAGTATAGCTGCGGGAGGGCCCGCAGATACGCAGTATTTT. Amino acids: CASSIAAGGPADTQYF. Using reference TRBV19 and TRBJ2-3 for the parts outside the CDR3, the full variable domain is DGGITQSPKYLFRKEGQNVTLSCEQNLNHDAMYWYRQDPGQGLRLIYYSQIVNDFQKGDIAEGYSVSREKKESFPLTVTSAQKNPTAFYLCASSIAAGGPADTQYFGPGTRLTVL.

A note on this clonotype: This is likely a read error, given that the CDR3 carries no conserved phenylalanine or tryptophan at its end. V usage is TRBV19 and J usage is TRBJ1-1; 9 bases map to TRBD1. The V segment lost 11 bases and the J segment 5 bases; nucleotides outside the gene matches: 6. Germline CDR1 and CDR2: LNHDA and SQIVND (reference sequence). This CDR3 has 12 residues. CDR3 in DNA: TGTGCCCGGGGGACAGGGTTGACTGAAGCTTTCCTT. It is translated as CARGTGLTEAFL.

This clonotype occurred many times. DNA of the CDR3: TGTGCCAGCAGCGTTTGGTCAGGGGCCAGCAATGAGCAGTTCTTC. This codes for CASSVWSGASNEQFF. The gene calls are TRBV9 and TRBJ2-1; tentative D call: TRBD1 (6 bases). V lost 2 bases and J 6 bases, leaving 15 bases between the germline ends. This CDR3 is 15 amino acids long. CDR1 and CDR2 from the germline V gene are SGDLS and YYNGEE.

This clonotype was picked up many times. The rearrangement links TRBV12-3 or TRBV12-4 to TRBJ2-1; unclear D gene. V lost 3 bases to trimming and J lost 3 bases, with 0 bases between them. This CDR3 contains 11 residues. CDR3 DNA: TGTGCCAGCAGTTTCTACAATGAGCAGTTCTTC. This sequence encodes CASSFYNEQFF.

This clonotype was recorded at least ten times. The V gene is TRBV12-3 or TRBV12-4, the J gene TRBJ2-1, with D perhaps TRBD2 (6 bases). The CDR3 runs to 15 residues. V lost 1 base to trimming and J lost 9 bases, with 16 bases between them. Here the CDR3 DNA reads TGTGCCAGCAGTTTAGGTTCGGGAGCGTACGTTGAGCAGTTCTTC. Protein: CASSLGSGAYVEQFF.

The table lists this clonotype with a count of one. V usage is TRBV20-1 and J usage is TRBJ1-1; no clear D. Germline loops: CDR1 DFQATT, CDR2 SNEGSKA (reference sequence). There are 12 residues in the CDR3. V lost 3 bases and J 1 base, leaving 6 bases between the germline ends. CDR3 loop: CSASVQNTEAFF. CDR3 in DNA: TGCAGTGCTAGTGTGCAGAACACTGAAGCTTTCTTT.

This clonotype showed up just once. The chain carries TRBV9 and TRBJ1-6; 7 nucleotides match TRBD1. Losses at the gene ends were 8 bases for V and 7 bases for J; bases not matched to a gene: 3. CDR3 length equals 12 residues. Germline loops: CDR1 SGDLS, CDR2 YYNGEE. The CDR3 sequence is CARTGRNSPLHF. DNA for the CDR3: TGTGCCAGGACAGGGAGAAATTCACCCCTCCACTTT.

DNA for the CDR3: TGTGCCAGCAGCTTAACGGGAGGGACCTACGAGCAGTACTTC. This codes for CASSLTGGTYEQYF. V is TRBV7-3 and J is TRBJ2-7; 7 bases agree with TRBD2. CDR3 length equals 14 residues. With 0 bases clipped from V and 2 bases from J, the junction kept 1 base outside the gene matches. The germline V gene encodes CDR1 SGHTA and CDR2 FQGTGA.

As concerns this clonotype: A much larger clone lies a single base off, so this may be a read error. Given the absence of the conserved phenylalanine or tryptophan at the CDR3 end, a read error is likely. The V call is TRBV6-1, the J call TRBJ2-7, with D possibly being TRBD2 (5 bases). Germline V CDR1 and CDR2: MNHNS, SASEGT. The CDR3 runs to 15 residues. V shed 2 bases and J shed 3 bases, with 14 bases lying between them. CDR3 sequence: CASSERASLLYEQYL. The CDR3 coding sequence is TGTGCCAGCAGTGAAAGGGCTAGCCTACTCTACGAGCAGTACCTC.

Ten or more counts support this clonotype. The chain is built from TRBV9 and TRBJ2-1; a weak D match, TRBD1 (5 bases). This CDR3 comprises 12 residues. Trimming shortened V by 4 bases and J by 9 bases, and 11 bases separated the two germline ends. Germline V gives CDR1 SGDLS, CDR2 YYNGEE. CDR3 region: CASSSRQPEQFF. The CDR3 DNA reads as TGTGCCAGCAGCTCGAGACAGCCTGAGCAGTTCTTC.

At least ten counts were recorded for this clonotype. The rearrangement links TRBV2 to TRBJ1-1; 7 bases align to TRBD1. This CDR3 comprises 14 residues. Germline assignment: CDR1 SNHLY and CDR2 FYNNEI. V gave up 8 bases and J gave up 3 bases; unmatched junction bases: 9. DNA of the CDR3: TGTGCCAGCCTCCAGGGGGTCAGGGACACTGAAGCTTTCTTT. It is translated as CASLQGVRDTEAFF.